The entry below describes one T cell receptor (beta chain). Its antigen is undetermined. These data are taken from a study of T cells in narcolepsy. Study-level results: HCRT-specific and TRIB2-specific autoreactive clonotypes appeared among same-patient CSF and blood CD4+ clonotypes. Autoreactive clone sequences were missing from some blood memory CD4+ repertoires.

Assay used: immunoSEQ multiplex PCR; TCRdb lists only in-frame clones, some missing. The sample contains 26,000 or so clones, 70% to 80% of which appear only once. The ends lost 7 bases at V and 4 bases at J; junction bases unmatched: 4. The CDR3 sequence is 14 residues long. CDR1 is SNHLY, CDR2 FYNNEI, per germline. Sequenced sample: CD45RA- memory CD4+ T cells from PBMCs. This TCR was recovered from a human donor with narcolepsy. The chain has TRBV2 and TRBJ2-3, with TRBD1 matching over 11 bases. The CDR3 nucleotides read TGTGCCAGCATGACGGACAGGGGGCCAGATACGCAGTATTTT. Its translation is CASMTDRGPDTQYF.